This TCR beta chain is drawn from a study of T cell responses to AZD1222 COVID-19 vaccine. Points from the study as a whole: The breadth and depth of Spike-specific TCRs increased once two AZD1222 doses had been given. White British ancestry dominated among donors, who included more females, and clonal diversity was possibly underestimated.

This clone was observed a handful of times. Its matching antigen is unknown. CDR3 length equals 14 residues. Germline V lookup: CDR1 SGHTA, CDR2 FQGNSA. The ends were cut back, 3 bases at V and 6 bases at J, with 13 bases in the middle. Profiling relied on immunoSEQ multiplex PCR, and the TCRdb table lists in-frame clones only, not all of them. The sample lists fewer than 85,000 clones, more than 75% seen once, with more than 4.5% in the top ten. This material consisted of peripheral blood, taken 28 days after the second dose of the MenACWY control vaccine. The sequence came from an adult who received the MenACWY meningococcal vaccine as a control. The V gene is TRBV7-2, the J gene TRBJ2-3, with a possible D match to TRBD2 (6 bases). CDR3 in DNA: TGTGCCAGCAGCTTGGGTCTAGCGTTTGATACGCAGTATTTT. Translation: CASSLGLAFDTQYF.